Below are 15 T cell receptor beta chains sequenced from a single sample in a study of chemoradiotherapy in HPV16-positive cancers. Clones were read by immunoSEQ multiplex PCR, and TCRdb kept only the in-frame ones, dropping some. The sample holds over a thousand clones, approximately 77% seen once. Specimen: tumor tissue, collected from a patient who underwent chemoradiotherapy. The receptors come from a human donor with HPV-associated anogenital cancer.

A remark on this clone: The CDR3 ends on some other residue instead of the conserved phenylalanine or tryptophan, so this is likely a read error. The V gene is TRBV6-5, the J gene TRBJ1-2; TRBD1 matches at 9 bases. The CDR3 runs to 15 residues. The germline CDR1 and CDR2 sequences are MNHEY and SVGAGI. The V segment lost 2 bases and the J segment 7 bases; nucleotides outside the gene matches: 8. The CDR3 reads CASSYTIQGALGYTL. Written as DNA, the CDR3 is TGTGCCAGCAGTTACACAATACAGGGGGCGCTTGGCTACACCCTC.

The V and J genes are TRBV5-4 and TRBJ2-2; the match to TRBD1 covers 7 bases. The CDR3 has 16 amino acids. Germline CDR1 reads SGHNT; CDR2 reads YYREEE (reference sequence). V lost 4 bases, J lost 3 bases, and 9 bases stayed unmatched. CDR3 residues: CASSLRTGLDTGELFF. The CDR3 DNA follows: TGTGCCAGCAGCCTGAGGACAGGTCTGGACACCGGGGAGCTGTTTTTT.

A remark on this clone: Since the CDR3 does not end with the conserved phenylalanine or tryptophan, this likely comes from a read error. Written as DNA, the CDR3 is TGTGCCAGCGGGACGGGTTTGGAGCAGTACCTC. It is translated as CASGTGLEQYL. The J gene is TRBJ2-7, the V gene TRBV7-8; D possibly uses TRBD1 or TRBD2 (5 bases each). This CDR3 is built from 11 residues. V lost 8 bases, J lost 7 bases, and 12 bases lay in between. CDR1 is SGHVS and CDR2 is FQNEAQ in the germline V gene.

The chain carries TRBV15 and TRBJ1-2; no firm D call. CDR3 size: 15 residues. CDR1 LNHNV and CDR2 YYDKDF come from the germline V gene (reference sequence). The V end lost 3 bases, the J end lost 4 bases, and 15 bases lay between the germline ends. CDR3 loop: CATSRDASFGYGYTF. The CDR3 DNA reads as TGTGCCACCAGCAGGGACGCATCCTTCGGCTATGGCTACACCTTC.

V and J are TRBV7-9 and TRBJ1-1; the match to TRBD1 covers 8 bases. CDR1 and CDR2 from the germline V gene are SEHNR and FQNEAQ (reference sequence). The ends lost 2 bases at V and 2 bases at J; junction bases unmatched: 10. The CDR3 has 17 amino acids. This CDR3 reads CASSLSPRGRLNTEAFF. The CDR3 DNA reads TGTGCCAGCAGCTTATCCCCCAGGGGGCGCCTTAACACTGAAGCTTTCTTT.

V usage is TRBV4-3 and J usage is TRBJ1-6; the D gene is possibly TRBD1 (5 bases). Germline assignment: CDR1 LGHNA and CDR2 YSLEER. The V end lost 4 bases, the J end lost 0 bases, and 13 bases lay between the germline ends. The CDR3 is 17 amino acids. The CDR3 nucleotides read TGCGCCAGCAGCCGGGACTTCTCCAGCTCCTATAATTCACCCCTCCACTTT. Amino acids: CASSRDFSSSYNSPLHF.

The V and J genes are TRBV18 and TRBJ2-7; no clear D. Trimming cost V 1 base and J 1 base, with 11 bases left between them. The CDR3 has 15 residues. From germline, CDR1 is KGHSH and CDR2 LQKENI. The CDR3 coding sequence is TGTGCCAGCTCACCACAGTTCCTAGGATCCTACGAGCAGTACTTC. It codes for CASSPQFLGSYEQYF.

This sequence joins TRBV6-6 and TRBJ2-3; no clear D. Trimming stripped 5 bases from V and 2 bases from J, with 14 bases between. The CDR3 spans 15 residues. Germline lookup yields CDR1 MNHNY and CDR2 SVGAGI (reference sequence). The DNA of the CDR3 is TGTGCCAGCAGTCCGCAGAGCGAGGTCACAGATACGCAGTATTTT. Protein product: CASSPQSEVTDTQYF.

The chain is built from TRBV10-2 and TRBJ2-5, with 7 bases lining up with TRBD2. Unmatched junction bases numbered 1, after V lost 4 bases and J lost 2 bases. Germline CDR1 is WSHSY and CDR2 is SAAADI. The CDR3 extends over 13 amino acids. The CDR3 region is CASSGLAQETQYF. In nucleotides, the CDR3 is TGCGCCAGCAGTGGACTAGCACAAGAGACCCAGTACTTC.

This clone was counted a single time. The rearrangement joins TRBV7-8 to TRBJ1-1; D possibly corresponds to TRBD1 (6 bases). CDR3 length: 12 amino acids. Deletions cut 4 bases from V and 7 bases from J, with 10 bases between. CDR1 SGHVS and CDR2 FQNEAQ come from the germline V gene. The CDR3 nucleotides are TGTGCCAGCAGCTCGGACAGAGATGAAGCTTTCTTT. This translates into CASSSDRDEAFF.

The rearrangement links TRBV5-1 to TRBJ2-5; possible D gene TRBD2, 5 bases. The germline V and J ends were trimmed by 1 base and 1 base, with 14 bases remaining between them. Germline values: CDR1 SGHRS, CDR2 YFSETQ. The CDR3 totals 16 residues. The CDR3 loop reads CASSLSSARAQETQYF. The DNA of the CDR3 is TGCGCCAGCAGCTTGTCGTCCGCGAGGGCCCAAGAGACCCAGTACTTC.

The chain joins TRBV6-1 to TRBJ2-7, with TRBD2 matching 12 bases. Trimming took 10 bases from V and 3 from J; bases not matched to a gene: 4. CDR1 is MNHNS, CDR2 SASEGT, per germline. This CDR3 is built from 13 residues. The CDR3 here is CATRTSGVYEQYF. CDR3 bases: TGTGCCACACGGACTAGCGGGGTCTACGAGCAGTACTTC.

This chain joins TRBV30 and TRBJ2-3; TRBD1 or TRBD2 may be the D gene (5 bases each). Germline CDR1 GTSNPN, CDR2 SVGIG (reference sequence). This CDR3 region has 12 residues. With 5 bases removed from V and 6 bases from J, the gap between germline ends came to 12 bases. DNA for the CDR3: TGTGCCTGGGGGACCGCCGCCGATACGCAGTATTTT. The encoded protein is CAWGTAADTQYF. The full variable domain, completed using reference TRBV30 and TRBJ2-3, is SQTIHQWPATLVQPVGSPLSLECTVEGTSNPNLYWYRQAAGRGLQLLFYSVGIGQISSEVPQNLSASRPQDRQFILSSKKLLLSDSGFYLCAWGTAADTQYFGPGTRLTVL.

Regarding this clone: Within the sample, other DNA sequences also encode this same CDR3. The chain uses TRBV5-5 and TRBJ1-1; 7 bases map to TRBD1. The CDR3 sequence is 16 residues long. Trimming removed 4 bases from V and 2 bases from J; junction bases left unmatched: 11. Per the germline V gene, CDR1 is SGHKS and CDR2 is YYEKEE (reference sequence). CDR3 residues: CASSTGGPGGNTEAFF. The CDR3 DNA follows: TGTGCCAGCAGCACCGGGGGGCCAGGGGGTAACACTGAAGCTTTCTTT.

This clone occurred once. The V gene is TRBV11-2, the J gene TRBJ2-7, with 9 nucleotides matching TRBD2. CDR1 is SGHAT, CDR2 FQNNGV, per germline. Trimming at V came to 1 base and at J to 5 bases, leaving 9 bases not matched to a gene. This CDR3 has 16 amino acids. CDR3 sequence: CASSLGLAGSFDEQYF. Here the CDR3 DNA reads TGTGCCAGCAGCTTAGGTCTAGCGGGAAGTTTTGACGAGCAGTACTTC. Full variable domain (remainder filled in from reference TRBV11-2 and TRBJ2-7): EAGVAQSPRYKIIEKRQSVAFWCNPISGHATLYWYQQILGQGPKLLIQFQNNGVVDDSQLPKDRFSAERLKGVDSTLKIQPAKLEDSAVYLCASSLGLAGSFDEQYFGPGTRLTVT.